The clone carrying this T cell receptor (beta chain) has more than one count but fewer than ten. Antigen unknown. Looked up from germline, CDR1 is MNHNS and CDR2 is SASEGT. V gave up 0 bases and J gave up 8 bases, with 13 bases separating them. CDR3 length: 15 amino acids. These data come from a study of T cell repertoires in cytomegalovirus infection. Points from the study as a whole: The ex vivo response showed dominance by HLA-C-restricted CMV-specific TCR beta clonotypes.

TCRdb recomputed calls from the reads with MiXCR, one row per CDR3 protein. The table records roughly 920,000 distinct CDR3 sequences, less than 35% of them present only once. V and J are TRBV6-1 and TRBJ1-4; D remains unclear. The sequence came from a human donor in good health (CMV status not recorded). Some clones in this sample may be carry-over from other donors' samples. The sequencing used cultured CD8+ T cells from PBMCs, collected from culture after CMV antigen stimulation. In nucleotides, the CDR3 is TGTGCCAGCAGTGAAGCAGGGCACGGGAGGGAAAAACTGTTTTTT. Protein: CASSEAGHGREKLFF.